This T cell receptor beta chain was found in a study of blood T cell repertoires in COVID-19. As for the study in general: Acute and convalescent COVID-19 samples came from the United States, Italy and Spain. Nucleic acid was either cDNA or gDNA, and it came from T cells, B-cell-depleted T cells, or PBMCs.

In the authors' methods: The authors estimated nucleated cell counts from reference gene primer amplification. Data came from immunoSEQ multiplex PCR; TCRdb stores just in-frame clones and leaves some out. D and trimming were read from the DNA, whereas the V and J calls and clone size are those reported in that table. The data show around 50,000 clones, roughly four fifths seen once. Between the trimmed V and J ends, which lost 0 bases and 0 bases, there was a span of 10 bases. Germline V gene data show CDR1 as SGHRS and CDR2 as YFSETQ. There are 15 residues in the CDR3. This clone has more than one count but fewer than ten.

This sequence originates from a woman older than 75 with acute or convalescent COVID-19. The gene calls are TRBV5-1 and TRBJ2-7; D possibly corresponds to TRBD1 (6 bases). Material for sequencing was peripheral blood. The CDR3 DNA reads TGCGCCAGCAGCTTGGGTCGGACAGTCTCCTACGAGCAGTACTTC. Protein: CASSLGRTVSYEQYF.